This entry features one T cell receptor (beta chain) sequence. The antigen this receptor binds is unknown. No base quality information exists; no much larger clone differs at one position. The treatment or condition label, read with the paper, signifies: some 19 received Ad26.COV2.S at low or high dose, single or two shots; several received placebo; per-sample allocation not given. Repertoires of vaccine and placebo recipients were sequenced from samples collected on day 63 after the first injection. In Cohort 1b, 25 adults aged 18-55 years were enrolled at a single site in Boston, USA, between 29 July and 7 August 2020. Ad26.COV2.S consisted of a replication-incompetent adenovirus type 26 vector by which a prefusion-stabilized SARS-CoV-2 spike protein from the original Wuhan strain was expressed. This sample was taken from a study of Ad26.COV2.S vaccination and SARS-CoV-2 variants (dated by TCRdb to the early 2020s). The study in broad terms: Vaccine-arm donors were drawn from COV1001, a multicentre, randomized, double-blind, placebo-controlled phase I-IIa trial of Ad26.COV2.S in healthy adults. The TCR-sequenced set comprised approximately 30 samples: about 19 Ad26.COV2.S vaccine recipients, 5 placebo recipients and 8 SARS-CoV-2 convalescent individuals. Investigators did not know the trial group allocation while performing experiments and assessing outcomes. The specificity and breadth of SARS-CoV-2-reactive T cell receptors after Ad26.COV2.S vaccination were assessed by TCRbeta repertoire sequencing. Trial participants were randomized into five groups of five: low-dose or high-dose Ad26.COV2.S given once or twice, or placebo on both occasions. Ad26.COV2.S was administered intramuscularly at 5 x 10^10 or 1 x 10^11 viral particles, either as a single shot or as two shots given 56 days apart. Broader findings and caveats from the paper: After vaccination, spike-specific CD8+ and CD4+ T cell responses were reported to show substantial breadth. Non-spike TCR breadth was comparable between vaccine and placebo recipients, consistent with the vaccine containing only spike. According to the authors, total T cell responses may have been underestimated by the TCR breadth and depth analyses. Ad26.COV2.S recipients had higher spike-specific TCR breadth than placebo recipients (P = 0.0014). The study lacked the statistical power to compare responses across vaccine doses or regimens.

The immunoSEQ Assay was the method used to sequence TCRbeta CDR3 regions. After extraction, genomic DNA underwent amplification by bias-controlled multiplex PCR, followed by high-throughput sequencing. In the original analysis: To quantify the absolute abundance of every unique TCRbeta CDR3 region, sequences were collapsed and filtered. Usable DNA was measured by amplifying reference genes present in all nucleated cells, and TCRbeta template counts were normalized to that usable DNA to estimate T cell fraction. Repertoire TCRs were annotated as SARS-CoV-2-specific by exact matching of V gene, CDR3 amino acid sequence and J gene to a known reactive TCR set. The reference SARS-CoV-2 TCR set was derived from MIRA and filtered for enrichment in COVID-19-positive ImmuneCODE repertoires, a step that removed public or cross-reactive TCRs. Using the MIRA antigens, annotated TCRs were further analysed by specific ORF or by position within an ORF. Breadth was defined as annotated unique rearrangements over total unique productive rearrangements; depth was the summed frequency of those rearrangements. TCR breadth was compared between groups using two-sided Wilcoxon rank-sum tests. The table was pulled from immuneACCESS by TCRdb, which kept in-frame rearrangements only. Such tables lose some clones; where checked, under half of the loss comes from unresolved V genes, and the rest has no known cause. The D gene and trimming were derived from the DNA, and the V and J assignments and clone size from that table. The sample has under 400,000 clones on record, roughly 91% of them singletons. The ten largest clones capture approximately 3.6% of the sample.

The CDR3 covers 13 residues, taking in both the cysteine and the phenylalanine. Here the CDR3 DNA is all that survives: 39 bases in frame from base 1. Relative to germline, V is 5 bases shorter and J is 3 bases shorter, with 11 bases between their ends. Reading the germline V gene gives CDR1 SGHTA and CDR2 FQGNSA. The receptor's source is a person aged 18 to 59 who received the Ad26.COV2.S COVID-19 vaccine or a placebo. The source was peripheral blood, collected in a trial of Ad26.COV2.S vaccine versus placebo. This chain joins TRBV7-2 to TRBJ2-7; a tentative D match to TRBD2 spans 5 bases. Here the CDR3 is given as CASSRTVNYEQYF. The bases read TGTGCCAGCAGCCGGACTGTAAACTACGAGCAGTACTTC.